This T cell receptor beta chain was retrieved from a study of T cell changes during pregnancy in multiple sclerosis. In its sample, this clone was seen once. Germline CDR1 reads LGHNA; CDR2 reads YSLEER. The CDR3 is 17 amino acids. V was clipped by 1 base and J by 1 base; unmatched bases: 5. Libraries were prepared by immunoSEQ multiplex PCR; TCRdb keeps only in-frame clonotypes and omits some of them. The sample consists of tens of thousands of clones, around nine tenths of them appearing once. The chain uses TRBV4-3 and TRBJ2-5; 11 bases are shared with TRBD2. The starting material was peripheral blood, obtained in the third trimester of pregnancy. This TCR came from a female donor in good health, enrolled as a control in a pregnancy study. The CDR3 reads CASSQVASGGIQETQYF. Here the CDR3 DNA reads TGCGCCAGCAGCCAAGTGGCTAGCGGGGGGATCCAAGAGACCCAGTACTTC.